The 14 T cell receptor beta chains below were found in one sample sequenced in a study of blood T cells in healthy people across ages. Sample-barcoded 5' priming and a J-beta primer mix drove a second PCR of about 6 to 12 cycles. TCRdb re-called the 5' RACE reads through MiXCR, storing one row per CDR3 protein. This table holds roughly 1.9 million distinct CDR3 sequences, around 40% found once. Material for sequencing was blood. These receptors all stem from a human donor in good health.

This rearrangement joins TRBV4-2 to TRBJ2-7; D possibly corresponds to TRBD2 (6 bases). V was cut by 4 bases and J by 4 bases, with 14 bases left in between. The CDR3 loop spans 14 amino acids. Germline values: CDR1 LGHNA, CDR2 YNFKEQ. CDR3 sequence: CASSPGEAGYEQYF. The CDR3 DNA sequence: TGTGCCAGCAGCCCCGGGGAGGCGGGATACGAGCAGTACTTC.

The rearrangement links TRBV7-2 to TRBJ2-1; D call uncertain. CDR1 and CDR2 from the germline V gene are SGHTA and FQGNSA. The CDR3 contains 12 residues. Trimming shortened V by 4 bases and J by 6 bases, and 7 bases separated the two germline ends. CDR3 coding DNA: TGTGCCAGCAGCTCGTGGAGCAATGAGCAGTTCTTC. This sequence encodes CASSSWSNEQFF. The full variable domain, completed using reference TRBV7-2 and TRBJ2-1, is GAGVSQSPSNKVTEKGKDVELRCDPISGHTALYWYRQSLGQGLEFLIYFQGNSAPDKSGLPSDRFSAERTGGSVSTLTIQRTQQEDSAVYLCASSSWSNEQFFGPGTRLTVL.

The chain uses TRBV20-1 and TRBJ2-3, with TRBD2 matching 10 bases. There are 14 residues in the CDR3. With V trimmed by 6 bases and J by 5 bases, 8 bases remained unmatched. Germline assignment: CDR1 DFQATT and CDR2 SNEGSKA (reference sequence). The CDR3 nucleotides read TGCAGTGCCGTACTAGCGGGGTACATAGATACGCAGTATTTT. This translates into CSAVLAGYIDTQYF.

The chain recombines TRBV10-3 with TRBJ2-1; D gene uncertain. This CDR3 has 15 residues. V lost 3 bases and J 10 bases, leaving 19 bases between the germline ends. Germline V gene sequence: CDR1 ENHRY, CDR2 SYGVKD. CDR3 nucleotide sequence: TGTGCCATCAGTGATATGGCACCTTATTCCTACGAGCAGTTCTTC. Its protein is CAISDMAPYSYEQFF.

This chain connects TRBV4-2 to TRBJ2-5, with D possibly matching TRBD2 (7 bases). Trimming removed 0 bases from V and 7 bases from J, with 15 bases in between. The CDR3 covers 15 residues. Germline V gives CDR1 LGHNA, CDR2 YNFKEQ. The CDR3: CASSQDGGLRRTQYF. The DNA of the CDR3 is TGTGCCAGCAGCCAAGACGGGGGGCTAAGAAGGACCCAGTACTTC.

This clonotype has more than one count but fewer than ten. V is TRBV7-2 and J is TRBJ1-2; a possible D gene is TRBD1 (5 bases). Germline V gene data show CDR1 as SGHTA and CDR2 as FQGNSA. V was trimmed by 3 bases and J by 4 bases, leaving 12 bases between them. The CDR3 spans 14 residues. The CDR3 bases are TGTGCCAGCAGCTTCTCCGGGGCCACCTATGGCTACACCTTC. Its translation: CASSFSGATYGYTF.

The chain recombines TRBV7-2 with TRBJ2-3, with TRBD2 as a possible D gene (7 bases). Germline assignment: CDR1 SGHTA and CDR2 FQGNSA. V lost 1 base to trimming and J lost 9 bases, with 17 bases between them. The CDR3 length is 15 residues. The CDR3 DNA follows: TGTGCCAGCAGCTTAGTATGGGGGGGGGACAAAACGCAGTATTTT. Translating gives CASSLVWGGDKTQYF.

The V gene is TRBV10-3, the J gene TRBJ2-2; 8 nucleotides line up with TRBD2. This CDR3 is built from 15 residues. Unmatched junction bases numbered 5, after V lost 2 bases and J lost 6 bases. Germline CDR1 ENHRY, CDR2 SYGVKD. The DNA of the CDR3 is TGTGCCATCAGTGAGCGGGGGGGCCGTTCCGGGGAGCTGTTTTTT. Encoded protein: CAISERGGRSGELFF.

The rearrangement joins TRBV5-1 to TRBJ2-5; TRBD2 matches 13 bases. Germline lookup yields CDR1 SGHRS and CDR2 YFSETQ. CDR3 size: 17 residues. Losses at the gene ends were 3 bases for V and 5 bases for J; bases not matched to a gene: 10. The CDR3 protein is CASSSTFVTSGGETQYF. The CDR3, as DNA: TGCGCCAGCAGCTCCACCTTTGTGACTAGCGGGGGGGAGACCCAGTACTTC.

This chain connects TRBV28 to TRBJ1-2; D possibly corresponds to TRBD1 (5 bases). This CDR3 is built from 16 residues. Per germline, CDR1 MDHEN and CDR2 SYDVKM. V lost 6 bases to trimming and J lost 5 bases, with 22 bases between them. DNA for the CDR3: TGTGCCAGCAGCGGGCCCTCGGGACCCCGGTCGTATGGCTACACCTTC. This codes for CASSGPSGPRSYGYTF.

In this sample, this clonotype turned up a few times. The chain recombines TRBV12-3 or TRBV12-4 with TRBJ1-5, with D hard to call. The CDR3 covers 16 residues. The ends were cut back, 2 bases at V and 0 bases at J, with 11 bases in the middle. The CDR3 region is CASSLYRRSSNQPQHF. The CDR3 nucleotides read TGTGCCAGCAGTTTATATAGGCGGAGTAGCAATCAGCCCCAGCATTTT.

This clonotype appeared a few times. V and J are TRBV10-3 and TRBJ1-2; D call uncertain. Trimming stripped 3 bases from V and 7 bases from J, with 15 bases between. The CDR3 is 14 amino acids. The V gene's germline CDR1 is ENHRY and CDR2 SYGVKD. The CDR3 protein is CAISEFGITGGYTF. DNA for the CDR3: TGTGCCATCAGTGAATTTGGGATTACCGGTGGCTACACCTTC.

The J gene is TRBJ2-5, the V gene TRBV4-1; possible D gene TRBD2, 6 bases. The V end was cut by 5 bases, the J end by 3 bases, with 19 bases between. The CDR3 runs 16 residues. CDR1 is MGHRA and CDR2 is YSYEKL in the germline V gene. The CDR3 region is CASSTRWGDNEETQYF. The DNA of the CDR3 is TGCGCCAGCAGCACACGGTGGGGGGATAACGAAGAGACCCAGTACTTC.

This clonotype was counted between two and nine times. The chain links TRBV12-3 or TRBV12-4 to TRBJ1-2, with D perhaps TRBD1 (6 bases). The CDR3 totals 14 residues. With 5 bases removed from V and 4 bases from J, the gap between germline ends came to 14 bases. CDR3 coding DNA: TGTGCCAGCAGTGTACTCGGGGGCCTCTATGGCTACACCTTC. It specifies CASSVLGGLYGYTF.